The source of this TCR beta chain is a study of post-analysis software for immune sequencing data (dated by TCRdb to the mid-2010s). About the study as a whole: The recorded disease courses included relapsing-remitting, secondary progressive and progressive-relapsing multiple sclerosis, and some patients had no subtype annotation. Patient repertoires were compared against about a dozen previously published healthy control repertoires from donors aged about 6 to 26 years. A subset of samples was prepared in parallel using single-end sample barcoding, then pooled and co-amplified after Illumina adapter ligation. Study-wide findings and limitations: Significantly lower normalized Chao1 diversity was found in multiple sclerosis patients than in controls, suggesting substantial peripheral T-cell clonal expansion. Significantly higher frequencies in patients than in controls were found for roughly 5 TRBV segments, including TRBV5-6, TRBV5-1 and TRBV20-1. When samples were clustered directly using the F measure, samples prepared in the same batch co-clustered strongly, which prompted a batch-effect correction. The control group was slightly older than the multiple sclerosis patient group.

Here V drops 4 bases and J drops 2 bases, and the junction holds 9 bases not matched to any gene. Spanning cysteine to phenylalanine, the CDR3 consists of 16 amino acids. Here the CDR3 DNA is all that survives: 48 bases in frame from base 1. This clonotype was counted a few times. Its target antigen remains unknown. The input lacks base qualities; no much larger clone sits a single base away. TCR beta repertoires were profiled from peripheral blood of more than ten young patients with multiple sclerosis to demonstrate the VDJtools post-analysis software. The patients with multiple sclerosis were children and adolescents between 6 and 15 years of age. The method was PCR. These reads were obtained on an Illumina HiSeq 2500. To reduce PCR and sequencing biases, unique molecular identifiers were built into the TCR beta cDNA libraries. Per 1 to 10 million input T cells, approximately 500,000 cDNA molecules were obtained, such that each molecule approximated one T cell. The same protocol used for the earlier healthy control dataset was applied to prepare and sequence the patient libraries. Within a given batch, samples were prepared together, multiplexed and sequenced on the same HiSeq lane. The study's own analysis went as follows. Raw barcoded reads were processed with MIGEC, discarding single-read molecular identifier groups before consensus assembly and CDR3 extraction. Clonotype tables were post-analysed with VDJtools, normalizing diversity by down-sampling all datasets to the smallest sample size. Repertoire overlap clustering matched CDR3 amino acid but not nucleotide sequences to correct batch-related cross-sample contamination. TCRdb redid the processing of the public reads, applying fastp at Q25 and MiXCR, and retained in-frame beta chains. Entries that share a CDR3 protein sequence are merged under the most common genes and DNA. The V and J calls reflect TCRdb's pipeline rather than the authors' work. For this sample there are roughly 600,000 distinct CDR3 sequences; roughly 46% appear just once. The leading ten clones occupy 1.5% to 2% of the sample.

The rearrangement joined TRBV12-3 or TRBV12-4 to TRBJ2-7, and 9 bases in between align with TRBD1. The sequence came from a girl under 18 with multiple sclerosis. The sequencing sample was made of blood. The DNA sequence is given as TGTGCCAGCAGTTCCGGAGGACAGGGGCTTACCTACGAGCAGTACTTC. Its translation reads: CASSSGGQGLTYEQYF.